This is a list of T cell receptor beta chains from one sample in a study of early T cells in non-severe SARS-CoV-2 infection. Using its own MiXCR run on the 5' RACE reads, TCRdb lists one record per CDR3 protein. Among 25,000 to 35,000 distinct CDR3 sequences listed, 5.5% to 8% were seen once. Specimen: whole blood. The source is an adult who was a healthcare worker with PCR-confirmed SARS-CoV-2 infection or an uninfected control (not recorded which). Each CDR3 is given with its conserved first and last residue. A D gene is named only where the DNA matches it firmly. The size of a clone is reported for some rows only, either as once, few or many, or as a class for expanded clones.

D gene: TRBD1; V gene: TRBV20-1; J gene: TRBJ1-6; clone size: many; CDR3 DNA: TGCAGTGCTAGGAGACAGGGGGTTTTCTCCTATAATTCACCCCTCCACTTT; CDR3 protein: CSARRQGVFSYNSPLHF
D gene: -; V gene: TRBV20-1; J gene: TRBJ1-2; clone size: few; CDR3 DNA: TGCAGTGCCTGGACACCTAGTTATGGCTACACCTTC; CDR3 protein: CSAWTPSYGYTF
D gene: -; V gene: TRBV29-1; J gene: TRBJ2-5; clone size: many; CDR3 DNA: TGCAGCGTTGCAAGGGACACCACCCAGTACTTC; CDR3 protein: CSVARDTTQYF
D gene: -; V gene: TRBV6-1; J gene: TRBJ1-2; clone size: medium-sized; CDR3 DNA: TGTGCCAGCAGTAGAGCAGGGGAAATAGTTGGCTACACCTTC; CDR3 protein: CASSRAGEIVGYTF
D gene: -; V gene: TRBV6-5; J gene: TRBJ1-2; clone size: many; CDR3 DNA: TGTGCCAGCAGCCGAAATACAGGGAGCCATGGCTACACCTTC; CDR3 protein: CASSRNTGSHGYTF
D gene: -; V gene: TRBV12-3/TRBV12-4; J gene: TRBJ1-1; clone size: -; CDR3 DNA: TGTGCCAGCAGTTTGAAAGGGTCAGGGAGAGGTCGCACTGAAGCTTTCTTT; CDR3 protein: CASSLKGSGRGRTEAFF
D gene: -; V gene: TRBV3-1; J gene: TRBJ2-3; clone size: -; CDR3 DNA: TGTGCCAGCAGCCAGGGACATAGCACAGATACGCAGTATTTT; CDR3 protein: CASSQGHSTDTQYF
D gene: TRBD2; V gene: TRBV4-1; J gene: TRBJ2-3; clone size: -; CDR3 DNA: TGCGCCAGCAGCCAAGATCATAGAGCGGGAGTGGGTTCGGATACGCAGTATTTT; CDR3 protein: CASSQDHRAGVGSDTQYF
D gene: -; V gene: TRBV27; J gene: TRBJ2-7; clone size: many; CDR3 DNA: TGTGCCAGCAGTCCTCGCTCGGGCGAGCAGTACTTC; CDR3 protein: CASSPRSGEQYF
D gene: TRBD1; V gene: TRBV7-9; J gene: TRBJ1-1; clone size: many; CDR3 DNA: TGTGCCAGCAGCTCGGACAGGATGAACACTGAAGCTTTCTTT; CDR3 protein: CASSSDRMNTEAFF
D gene: -; V gene: TRBV3-1; J gene: TRBJ2-3; clone size: -; CDR3 DNA: TGTGCCAGCAGCCAAGGGGGAAGAACAGATACGCAGTATTTT; CDR3 protein: CASSQGGRTDTQYF
D gene: -; V gene: TRBV18; J gene: TRBJ2-6; clone size: -; CDR3 DNA: TGTGCCAGCTCACCAGTTTCAGGGACCGGGCCCTCTGGGGCCAACGTCCTGACTTTC; CDR3 protein: CASSPVSGTGPSGANVLTF
D gene: -; V gene: TRBV12-3/TRBV12-4; J gene: TRBJ1-1; clone size: many; CDR3 DNA: TGTGCCAGCAGTTTTCTAAGGGGAATGAACACTGAAGCTTTCTTT; CDR3 protein: CASSFLRGMNTEAFF
D gene: -; V gene: TRBV3-1; J gene: TRBJ2-7; clone size: many; CDR3 DNA: TGTGCCAGCAGCCAAGGACGGTCGGCGGGGCGGGACGAGCAGTACTTC; CDR3 protein: CASSQGRSAGRDEQYF
D gene: TRBD1; V gene: TRBV6-5; J gene: TRBJ2-7; clone size: few; CDR3 DNA: TGTGCCAGCAGTTACAACAGGGGAGCCCACGAGCAGTACTTC; CDR3 protein: CASSYNRGAHEQYF
D gene: -; V gene: TRBV28; J gene: TRBJ1-6; clone size: many; CDR3 DNA: TGTGCCAGCAGTTTTATGGTCGGACCTGGTGGGGTTGGGAGCACTATATTTAATTCACCCCTCCACTTC; CDR3 protein: CASSFMVGPGGVGSTIFNSPLHF
D gene: -; V gene: TRBV6-5; J gene: TRBJ2-7; clone size: many; CDR3 DNA: TGTGCCAGCAGTTACTCGGTCGGCTCCTACGAGCAGTACTTC; CDR3 protein: CASSYSVGSYEQYF
D gene: TRBD2; V gene: TRBV20-1; J gene: TRBJ2-1; clone size: many; CDR3 DNA: TGCAGTGCGCTACTAGCGGGAGGGGGCTCCTACAATGAGCAGTTCTTC; CDR3 protein: CSALLAGGGSYNEQFF
D gene: -; V gene: TRBV4-2; J gene: TRBJ1-1; clone size: many; CDR3 DNA: TGTGCCAGCAGCCAGGCAGGGTCCCATAACACGAACACTGAAGCTTTCTTT; CDR3 protein: CASSQAGSHNTNTEAFF
D gene: TRBD2; V gene: TRBV6-4; J gene: TRBJ2-1; clone size: many; CDR3 DNA: TGTGCCAGCACCCCGACTAGCGGGGCCGACAATGAGCAGTTCTTC; CDR3 protein: CASTPTSGADNEQFF
D gene: -; V gene: TRBV7-9; J gene: TRBJ2-3; clone size: -; CDR3 DNA: TGTGCCAGGAGCCCCTGGGCCCGGGAGACCACAGATACGCAGTATTTT; CDR3 protein: CARSPWARETTDTQYF
D gene: -; V gene: TRBV25-1; J gene: TRBJ2-2; clone size: many; CDR3 DNA: TGTGCCAGCAGTGAATTGGGCTCTGGGCCTTCCACCGGGGAGCTGTTTTTT; CDR3 protein: CASSELGSGPSTGELFF
D gene: TRBD1; V gene: TRBV6-5; J gene: TRBJ1-6; clone size: many; CDR3 DNA: TGTGCCAGCACCCCCGACAGGGGTTCTTCACCCCTCCACTTT; CDR3 protein: CASTPDRGSSPLHF
D gene: -; V gene: TRBV3-1; J gene: TRBJ1-1; clone size: many; CDR3 DNA: TGTGCCAGCAGCCAAGACGCGACCTCCGGAGCTTTCTTT; CDR3 protein: CASSQDATSGAFF